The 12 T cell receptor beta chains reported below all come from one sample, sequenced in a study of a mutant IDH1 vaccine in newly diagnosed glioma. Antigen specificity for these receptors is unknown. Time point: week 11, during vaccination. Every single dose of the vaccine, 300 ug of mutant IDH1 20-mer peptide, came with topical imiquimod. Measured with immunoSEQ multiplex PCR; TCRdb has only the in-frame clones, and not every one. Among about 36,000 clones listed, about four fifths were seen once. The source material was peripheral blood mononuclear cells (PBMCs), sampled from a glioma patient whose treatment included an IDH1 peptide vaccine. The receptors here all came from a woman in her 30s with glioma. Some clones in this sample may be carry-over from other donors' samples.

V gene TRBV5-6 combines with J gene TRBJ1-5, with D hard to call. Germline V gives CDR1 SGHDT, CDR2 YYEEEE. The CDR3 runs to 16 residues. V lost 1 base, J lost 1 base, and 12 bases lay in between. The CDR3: CASSLFRAGSNQPQHF. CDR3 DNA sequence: TGTGCCAGCAGCTTGTTTAGGGCGGGGAGCAATCAGCCCCAGCATTTT.

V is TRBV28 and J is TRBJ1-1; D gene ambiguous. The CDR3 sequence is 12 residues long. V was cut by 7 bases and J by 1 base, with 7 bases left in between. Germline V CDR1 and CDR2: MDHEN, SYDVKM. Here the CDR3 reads CASNSGNTEAFF. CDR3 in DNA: TGTGCCAGCAATTCTGGGAACACTGAAGCTTTCTTT. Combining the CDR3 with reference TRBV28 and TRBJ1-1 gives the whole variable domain DVKVTQSSRYLVKRTGEKVFLECVQDMDHENMFWYRQDPGLGLRLIYFSYDVKMKEKGDIPEGYSVSREKKERFSLILESASTNQTSMYLCASNSGNTEAFFGQGTRLTVV.

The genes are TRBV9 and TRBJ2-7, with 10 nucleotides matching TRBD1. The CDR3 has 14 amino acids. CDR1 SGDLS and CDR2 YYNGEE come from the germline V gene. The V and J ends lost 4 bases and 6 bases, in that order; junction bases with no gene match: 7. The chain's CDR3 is CASSYRDRGGEQYF. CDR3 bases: TGTGCCAGCAGCTACCGGGACAGGGGAGGCGAGCAGTACTTC.

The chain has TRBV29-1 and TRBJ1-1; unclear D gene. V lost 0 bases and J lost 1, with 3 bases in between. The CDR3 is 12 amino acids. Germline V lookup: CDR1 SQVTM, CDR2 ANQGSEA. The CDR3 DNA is TGCAGCGTTGAAGATCAGAACACTGAAGCTTTCTTT. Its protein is CSVEDQNTEAFF.

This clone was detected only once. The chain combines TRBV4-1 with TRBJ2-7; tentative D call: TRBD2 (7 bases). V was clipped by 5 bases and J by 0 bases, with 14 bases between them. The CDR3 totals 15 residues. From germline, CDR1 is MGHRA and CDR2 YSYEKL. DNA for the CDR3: TGCGCCAGCAGCATCGAGGGGGGGAGCTCCTACGAGCAGTACTTC. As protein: CASSIEGGSSYEQYF.

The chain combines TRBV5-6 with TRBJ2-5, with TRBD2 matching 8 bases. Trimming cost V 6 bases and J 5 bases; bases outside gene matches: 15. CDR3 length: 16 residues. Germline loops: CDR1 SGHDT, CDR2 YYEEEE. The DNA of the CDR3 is TGTGCCAGCAACCCGAGAAGGCTAGCGGGCGACGAGACCCAGTACTTC. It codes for CASNPRRLAGDETQYF.

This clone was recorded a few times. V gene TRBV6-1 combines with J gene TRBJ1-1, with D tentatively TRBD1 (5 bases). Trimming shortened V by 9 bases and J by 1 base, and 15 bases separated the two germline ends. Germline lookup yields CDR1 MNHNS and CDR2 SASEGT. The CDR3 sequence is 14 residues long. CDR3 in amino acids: CASQGVRGNTEAFF. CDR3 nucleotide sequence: TGTGCCAGTCAAGGGGTAAGAGGGAACACTGAAGCTTTCTTT.

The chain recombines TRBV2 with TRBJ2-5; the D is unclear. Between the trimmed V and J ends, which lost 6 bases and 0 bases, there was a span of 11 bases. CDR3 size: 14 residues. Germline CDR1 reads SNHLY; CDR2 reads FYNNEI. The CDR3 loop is CASRPEPNQETQYF. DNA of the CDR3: TGTGCCAGCAGGCCGGAGCCGAACCAAGAGACCCAGTACTTC.

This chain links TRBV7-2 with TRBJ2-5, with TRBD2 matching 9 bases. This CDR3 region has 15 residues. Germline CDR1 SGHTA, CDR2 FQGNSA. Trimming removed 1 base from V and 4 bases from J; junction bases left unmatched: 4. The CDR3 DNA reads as TGTGCCAGCAGCTTAGGCGGGAGGGCCGCAGAGACCCAGTACTTC. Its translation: CASSLGGRAAETQYF.

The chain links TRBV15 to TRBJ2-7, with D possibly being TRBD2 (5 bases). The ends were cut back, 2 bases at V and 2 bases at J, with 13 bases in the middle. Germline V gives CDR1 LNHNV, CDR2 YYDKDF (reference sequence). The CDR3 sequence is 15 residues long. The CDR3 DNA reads TGTGCCACCAGCAGACAGGATACCGGGGCCTACGAGCAGTACTTC. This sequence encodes CATSRQDTGAYEQYF.

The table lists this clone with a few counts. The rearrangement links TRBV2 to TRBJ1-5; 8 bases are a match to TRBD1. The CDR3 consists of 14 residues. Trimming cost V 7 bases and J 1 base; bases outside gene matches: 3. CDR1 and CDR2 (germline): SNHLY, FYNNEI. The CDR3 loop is CASKDRGSNQPQHF. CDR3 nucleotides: TGTGCCAGCAAAGACAGGGGAAGCAATCAGCCCCAGCATTTT. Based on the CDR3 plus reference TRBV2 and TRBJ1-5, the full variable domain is EPEVTQTPSHQVTQMGQEVILRCVPISNHLYFYWYRQILGQKVEFLVSFYNNEISEKSEIFDDQFSVERPDGSNFTLKIRSTKLEDSAMYFCASKDRGSNQPQHFGDGTRLSIL.

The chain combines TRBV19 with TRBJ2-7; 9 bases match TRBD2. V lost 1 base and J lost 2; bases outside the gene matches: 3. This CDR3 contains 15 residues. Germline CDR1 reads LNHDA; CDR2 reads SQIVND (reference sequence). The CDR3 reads CASSIGGGRAYEQYF. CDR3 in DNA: TGTGCCAGTAGTATAGGGGGCGGGAGGGCCTACGAGCAGTACTTC.